This TCR beta chain was observed in a study of T cells in Graves' hyperthyroidism and ophthalmopathy. Study results and caveats: Researchers found most expanded thyroid clonotypes above 0.001 in blood as well.

The length of the CDR3 is 13 residues. V was clipped by 9 bases and J by 7 bases, with 16 bases between them. CDR1 is SGHVS and CDR2 is FQNEAQ in the germline V gene. Regions amplified from RNA transcripts were the TCR beta CDR3 regions. Carried out on the TCR CDR3, a first-round RT-PCR used the HTBI primer set. Each CDR3 protein is one row after TCRdb ran MiXCR on the multiplex PCR reads. Of about 700,000 distinct CDR3 sequences listed, roughly 46% are singletons. In regard to this clonotype: Its antigen is not known.

The specimen was peripheral blood or thyroid tissue (not recorded which). The clonotype comes from an adult man with Graves' disease, either hyperthyroidism or ophthalmopathy (not recorded which). The V gene is TRBV7-8, the J gene TRBJ1-5, with a possible D match to TRBD1 (5 bases). In DNA, the CDR3 is TGTGCCAGTAGTTTGGGGGTGTCGCAGCCCCAGCATTTT. Its translation is CASSLGVSQPQHF.